Each of the 5 T cell receptor beta chains below was sequenced from the same sample in a study of response to subunit inactivated influenza vaccine listed by TCRdb under 2018. The library was generated by RT-PCR. This sample was sequenced with an Illumina HiSeq 2500. Starting from the raw public reads, TCRdb applied fastp trimming at Q25, assembled clones with MiXCR and retained in-frame beta chains. Each record represents a unique CDR3 protein, reported with the most common genes and DNA among its rows. This sample holds just under 550,000 distinct CDR3 sequences; around a quarter were observed only once. Clones ranked in the top ten supply approximately 3% of the sample. The same sample was also used in a study of T cells expressing NK-cell markers. Per that second paper: 5'RACE template switching, by which a universal primer site and unique molecular identifiers were added, was used to make TCR beta cDNA libraries.

Here the sequenced sample was CD4+ T cells sorted from PBMCs, taken approximately 12 days after vaccination. These receptors originate from a man between 50 and 59 years old who received an inactivated influenza vaccine. Donor details come from another sample of the same person, matched by shared clones.

The rearrangement links TRBV12-3 or TRBV12-4 to TRBJ2-7; TRBD2 aligns across 7 bases. The CDR3 consists of 14 residues. Trimming removed 6 bases from V and 0 bases from J; junction bases left unmatched: 5. The CDR3 coding sequence is TGTGCCAGCAGCCGTAGCGGGTTCTCCTACGAGCAGTACTTC. Its translation: CASSRSGFSYEQYF.

This clonotype was counted at least ten times. The chain carries TRBV7-8 and TRBJ2-7; 11 bases are shared with TRBD2. CDR3 size: 15 residues. The V gene end was trimmed by 1 base and the J gene end by 3 bases; junction bases not matched to a gene: 2. The germline CDR1 and CDR2 sequences are SGHVS and FQNEAQ. The DNA of the CDR3 is TGTGCCAGCAGCTTAGATACTAGCGGGAGCTACGAGCAGTACTTC. Its translation: CASSLDTSGSYEQYF.

The J gene is TRBJ2-7, the V gene TRBV20-1, with 9 bases identical to TRBD1. CDR1 and CDR2 (germline): DFQATT, SNEGSKA (reference sequence). CDR3 length: 13 residues. With V trimmed by 3 bases and J by 4 bases, 4 bases remained unmatched. The CDR3 sequence: CSASRTGVYEQYF. The CDR3 nucleotides read TGCAGTGCTAGCCGGACAGGGGTTTACGAGCAGTACTTC.

This clonotype was found many times. The genes are TRBV2 and TRBJ2-1, with D possibly being TRBD2 (6 bases). Germline CDR1 SNHLY, CDR2 FYNNEI. Trimming left V 6 bases short and J 13 bases short, with 13 bases between. CDR3 length: 11 residues. The CDR3 DNA is TGTGCCAGCAGGGACTACCAAAAACAGTTCTTC. It translates to CASRDYQKQFF.

The chain recombines TRBV25-1 with TRBJ2-3, with 11 bases matching TRBD2. Germline CDR1 reads MGHDK; CDR2 reads SYGVNS. The CDR3 covers 16 residues. The V and J ends lost 5 bases and 3 bases, in that order; junction bases with no gene match: 7. CDR3 DNA: TGTGCCAGCAGTTTAACTAGCGGGAGCGGTACAGATACGCAGTATTTT. Its translation is CASSLTSGSGTDTQYF.